A selection of T cell receptor beta chains follows, all from one sample in a study of T cells expressing NK-cell markers. TCRdb processed the 5' RACE reads again and assigns one entry to each CDR3 protein, with no DNA. This table holds over 250,000 distinct CDR3 sequences. Sequencing used blood T cells: a sorted CD56 or NKG2C T cell subset, CD4+ or CD8+ T cells, or bulk PBMC T cells (not recorded which). Every receptor here comes from a woman aged 18-70 years in good health. Each CDR3 is given with its conserved first and last residue.

>TRBJ2-5|TRBV9
CASSVGSGGPETQYF
>TRBJ1-2|TRBV3-1
CASSQESPGGYTF
>TRBJ2-3|TRBV7-3
CASSSTSGSWDTQYF
>TRBJ1-4|TRBV7-6
CASSSRATNEKLFF
>TRBJ2-3|TRBV20-1
CSARAGGTGVDTQYF
>TRBJ2-3|TRBV5-4
CASSSRDFSTDTQYF
>TRBJ1-4|TRBV3-1
CASSVNRALFF
>TRBJ1-4|TRBV5-1
CASSLETGPNEKLFF
>TRBJ2-5|TRBV24-1
CATSDSRTGPISETQYF
>TRBJ2-2|TRBV20-1
CSASYGNTGELFF
>TRBJ1-1|TRBV6-5
CASSYSGQGTEAFF
>TRBJ2-3|TRBV6-1
CASTIDLSGFTDTQYF
>TRBJ2-1|TRBV6-1
CASRNRAGQIYNEQFF
>TRBJ2-1|TRBV5-1
CASSLRGSASYNEQFF
>TRBJ2-1|TRBV27
CASSSSRAPNNEQFF
>TRBJ2-6|TRBV24-1
CATSKPGDSGANVLTF
>TRBJ1-2|TRBV5-6
CASSENRAYGYTF
>TRBJ2-5|TRBV12-3/TRBV12-4
CASPLSRPRLQETQYF
>TRBJ2-3|TRBV20-1
CSGHGTRGADTQYF
>TRBJ1-1|TRBV6-2/TRBV6-3
CASSPAGRGLNTEAFF
>TRBJ2-5|TRBV12-3/TRBV12-4
CASSLRNQGETQYF
>TRBJ2-3|TRBV11-2
CASSWGTGASTDTQYF
>TRBJ1-1|TRBV2
CASIEGQGNTEAFF
>TRBJ2-3|TRBV18
CASSTRLQGQGLDTQYF
>TRBJ2-1|TRBV7-2
CASSLIRDNEQFF
>TRBJ2-1|TRBV4-3
CASSQGLAGVAEQFF